This paragraph reports one T cell receptor (beta chain). The antigen remains undetermined. Method: immunoSEQ multiplex PCR; TCRdb's copy keeps in-frame clones and lacks some. The data show some 110,000 clones, about 90% seen once. This sample was included in a study of T cell responses to AZD1222 COVID-19 vaccine. Study-wide results and caveats: Along spike, vaccine-associated CD4 TCRs were found throughout, with dominance at 160-218 and 743-854. Females outnumbered males among donors, who were mostly white British; clonal diversity was possibly underestimated.

Trimming removed 9 bases from V and 7 bases from J, with 15 bases in between. This CDR3 is 12 amino acids long. Germline CDR1 is LNHDA and CDR2 is SQIVND (reference sequence). This receptor was taken from an adult in good health. The chain links TRBV19 to TRBJ1-2; D perhaps matches TRBD1 (5 bases). The sequencing used peripheral blood, collected on day 0 of AZD1222 vaccination. The CDR3 DNA reads as TGTGCCAGCGAGGAACGGGGCCGTGGCTACACCTTC. This sequence encodes CASEERGRGYTF.